This TCR beta chain was obtained from a study of T cell responses to AZD1222 COVID-19 vaccine. TCRdb's copy holds only in-frame clones and misses some; the assay was immunoSEQ multiplex PCR. The repertoire has 100,000 to 150,000 clones, around nine tenths of them found once; the top ten carry about 1.2%. General study points: At baseline, seropositivity was found in only a handful of AZD1222 recipients. Sampling captured repertoires only after the peak T cell response. Spike-specific TCR breadth and depth were elevated following two AZD1222 doses. Possibly, clonal diversity was underestimated; donors were largely white British and included more females.

In regard to this clone: Its antigen is unidentified.

The sample here was peripheral blood, taken on day 0 of AZD1222 vaccination. The TCR comes from an adult in good health.

CDR3 bases: TGTGCTAGTGGTTTGGACGACAGGGGCAATGAGCAGTTCTTC. Translation: CASGLDDRGNEQFF. The V call is TRBV12-5, the J call TRBJ2-1, with 8 nucleotides matching TRBD1. Germline trimming cut 1 base from V and 6 bases from J; bases unmatched to any gene: 2. Germline V gene sequence: CDR1 LGHNT, CDR2 FRNRAP. This CDR3 spans 14 amino acids.